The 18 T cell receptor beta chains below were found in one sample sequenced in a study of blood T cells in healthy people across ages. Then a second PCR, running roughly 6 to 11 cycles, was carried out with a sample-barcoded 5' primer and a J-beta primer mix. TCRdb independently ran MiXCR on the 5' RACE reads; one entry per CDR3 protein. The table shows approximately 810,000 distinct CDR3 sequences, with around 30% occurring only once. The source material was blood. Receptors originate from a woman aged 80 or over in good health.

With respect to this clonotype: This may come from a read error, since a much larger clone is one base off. The chain's CDR3 is CSVSSDTYEQYF. CDR3 bases: TGCAGTGTTAGCTCCGATACCTACGAGCAGTACTTC. The chain combines TRBV20-1 with TRBJ2-5; D is unclear. TRBJ2-7 matches the DNA end more closely, so the J call is doubtful. CDR3 length equals 12 residues. Germline lookup yields CDR1 DFQATT and CDR2 SNEGSKA (reference sequence).

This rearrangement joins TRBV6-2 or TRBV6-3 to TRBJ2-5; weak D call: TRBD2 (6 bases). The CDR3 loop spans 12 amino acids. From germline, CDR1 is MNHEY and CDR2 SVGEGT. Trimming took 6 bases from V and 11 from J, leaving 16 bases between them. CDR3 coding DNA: TGTGCCAGCAGATCCCCCGGAGGGGAGCAGTACTTC. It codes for CASRSPGGEQYF.

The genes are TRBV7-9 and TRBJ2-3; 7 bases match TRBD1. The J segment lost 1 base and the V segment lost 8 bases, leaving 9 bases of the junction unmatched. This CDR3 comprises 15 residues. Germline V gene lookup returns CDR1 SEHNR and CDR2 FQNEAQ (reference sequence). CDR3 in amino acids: CASVAQGRGTDTQYF. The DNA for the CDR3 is TGTGCCAGCGTAGCACAGGGGCGGGGCACAGATACGCAGTATTTT.

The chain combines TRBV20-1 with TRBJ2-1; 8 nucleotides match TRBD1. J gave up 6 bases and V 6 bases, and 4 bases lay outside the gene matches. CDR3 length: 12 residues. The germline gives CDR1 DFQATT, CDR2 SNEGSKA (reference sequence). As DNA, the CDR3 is TGCAGTGCAGAACAGGGGGTCAATGAGCAGTTCTTC. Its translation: CSAEQGVNEQFF.

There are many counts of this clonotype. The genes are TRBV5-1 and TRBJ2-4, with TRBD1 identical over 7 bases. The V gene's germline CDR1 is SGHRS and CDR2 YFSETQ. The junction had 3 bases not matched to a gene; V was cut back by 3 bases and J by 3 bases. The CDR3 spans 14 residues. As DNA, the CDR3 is TGCGCCAGCAGCTCGCGACAGGGCAAAAACATTCAGTACTTC. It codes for CASSSRQGKNIQYF.

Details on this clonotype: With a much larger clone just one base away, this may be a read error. The DNA of the CDR3 is TGCAGTGAGTCGGGGGGCCGAGAGACCCAGTTCTTC. Amino acids: CSESGGRETQFF. The J gene is TRBJ2-1, the V gene TRBV20-1; D is perhaps TRBD2 (7 bases). In germline, CDR1 is DFQATT, CDR2 SNEGSKA (reference sequence). V dropped 7 bases and J dropped 13 bases, with 20 bases sitting between them. The CDR3 covers 12 residues.

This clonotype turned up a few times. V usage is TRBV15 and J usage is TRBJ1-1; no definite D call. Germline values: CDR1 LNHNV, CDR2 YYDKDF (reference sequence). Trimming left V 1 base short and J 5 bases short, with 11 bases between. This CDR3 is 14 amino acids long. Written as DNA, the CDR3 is TGTGCCACCAGCAGAGGTACGGTCCTAACTGAAGCTTTCTTT. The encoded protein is CATSRGTVLTEAFF. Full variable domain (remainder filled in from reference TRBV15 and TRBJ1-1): DAMVIQNPRYQVTQFGKPVTLSCSQTLNHNVMYWYQQKSSQAPKLLFHYYDKDFNNEADTPDNFQSRRPNTSFCFLDIRSPGLGDTAMYLCATSRGTVLTEAFFGQGTRLTVV.

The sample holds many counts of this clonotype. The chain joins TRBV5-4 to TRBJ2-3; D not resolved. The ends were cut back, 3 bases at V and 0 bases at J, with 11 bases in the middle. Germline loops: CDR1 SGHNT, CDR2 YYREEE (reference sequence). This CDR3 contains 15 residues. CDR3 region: CASSWSISSTDTQYF. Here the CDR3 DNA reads TGTGCCAGCAGCTGGAGCATATCCAGCACAGATACGCAGTATTTT.

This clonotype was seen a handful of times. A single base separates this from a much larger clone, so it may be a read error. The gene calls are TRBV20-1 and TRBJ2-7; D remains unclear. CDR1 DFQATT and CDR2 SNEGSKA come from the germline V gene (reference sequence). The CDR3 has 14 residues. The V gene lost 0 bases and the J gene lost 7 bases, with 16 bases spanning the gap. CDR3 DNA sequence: TGCAGTGCTAGAGATCGTCGGCAGTACAATGAGCAGTACTTC. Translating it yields CSARDRRQYNEQYF.

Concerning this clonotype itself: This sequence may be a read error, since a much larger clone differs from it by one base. The CDR3 sequence is CSANPLAGLHNEQFF. DNA of the CDR3: TGCAGTGCTAATCCCCTAGCGGGGCTTCACAATGAGCAGTTCTTC. J is TRBJ2-1 and V is TRBV20-1; 9 bases map to TRBD2. Germline V gives CDR1 DFQATT, CDR2 SNEGSKA (reference sequence). The CDR3 is made up of 15 amino acids. V shed 4 bases and J 5 bases; nucleotides not matched to a gene: 9.

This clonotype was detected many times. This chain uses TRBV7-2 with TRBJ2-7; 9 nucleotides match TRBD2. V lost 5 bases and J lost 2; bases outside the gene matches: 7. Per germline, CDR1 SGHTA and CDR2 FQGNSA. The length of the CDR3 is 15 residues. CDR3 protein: CASSTKAGGPYEQYF. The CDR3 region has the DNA TGTGCCAGCAGCACGAAGGCGGGGGGGCCCTACGAGCAGTACTTC.

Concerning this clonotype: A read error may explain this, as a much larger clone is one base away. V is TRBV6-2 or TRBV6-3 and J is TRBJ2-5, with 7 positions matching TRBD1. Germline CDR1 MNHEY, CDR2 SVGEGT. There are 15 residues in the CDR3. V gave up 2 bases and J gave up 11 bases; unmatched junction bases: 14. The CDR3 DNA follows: TGTGCCAGCAGTTACCCTGACAGGGACGAACATGAGCAGTACTTC. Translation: CASSYPDRDEHEQYF.

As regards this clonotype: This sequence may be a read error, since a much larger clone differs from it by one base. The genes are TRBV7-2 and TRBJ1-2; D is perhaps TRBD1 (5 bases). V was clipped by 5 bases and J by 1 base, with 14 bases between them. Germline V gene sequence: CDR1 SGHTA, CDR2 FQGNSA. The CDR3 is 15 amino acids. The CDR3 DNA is TGTACCAGCAGCGGCAGGGTTACTAATAACTATGGCTACACCTTC. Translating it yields CTSSGRVTNNYGYTF.

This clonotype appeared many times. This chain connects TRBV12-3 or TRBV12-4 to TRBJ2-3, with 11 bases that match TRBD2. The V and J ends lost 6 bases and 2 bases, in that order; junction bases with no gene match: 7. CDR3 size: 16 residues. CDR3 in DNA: TGTGCCAGCAGCCGGAGGACTAGCGGGTACACAGATACGCAGTATTTT. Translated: CASSRRTSGYTDTQYF.

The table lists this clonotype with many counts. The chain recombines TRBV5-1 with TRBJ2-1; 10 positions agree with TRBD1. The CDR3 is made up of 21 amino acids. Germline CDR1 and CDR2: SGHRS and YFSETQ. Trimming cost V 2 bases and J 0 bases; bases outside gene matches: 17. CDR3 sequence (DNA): TGCGCCAGCAGCTTCCCCGATACGAGGGACAGGGGAGGCCTCTCCTACAATGAGCAGTTCTTC. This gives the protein CASSFPDTRDRGGLSYNEQFF. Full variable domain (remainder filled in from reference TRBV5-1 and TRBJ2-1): KAGVTQTPRYLIKTRGQQVTLSCSPISGHRSVSWYQQTPGQGLQFLFEYFSETQRNKGNFPGRFSGRQFSNSRSEMNVSTLELGDSALYLCASSFPDTRDRGGLSYNEQFFGPGTRLTVL.

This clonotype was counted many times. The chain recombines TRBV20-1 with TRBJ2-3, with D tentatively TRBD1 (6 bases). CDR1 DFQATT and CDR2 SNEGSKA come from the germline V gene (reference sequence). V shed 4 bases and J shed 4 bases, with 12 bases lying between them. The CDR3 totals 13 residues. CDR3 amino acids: CSATGTYSDTQYF. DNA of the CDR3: TGCAGTGCTACCGGGACATACTCAGATACGCAGTATTTT.

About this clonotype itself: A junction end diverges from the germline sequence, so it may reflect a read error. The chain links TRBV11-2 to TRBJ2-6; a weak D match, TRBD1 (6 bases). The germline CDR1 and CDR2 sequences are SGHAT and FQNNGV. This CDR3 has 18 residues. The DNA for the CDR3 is TGTGCCAGCAGGAGACCGGGACATCGGCCCACTGGGGCCAACGTCCGGACTTTC. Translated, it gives CASRRPGHRPTGANVRTF.

This CDR3 is CASREREGGAYEQYF. For the CDR3, the DNA is TGTGCCAGCAGGGAGCGGGAAGGGGGAGCCTACGAGCAGTACTTC. The J gene is TRBJ2-4, the V gene TRBV6-6; possibly TRBD2 for D (7 bases). The J call is in doubt because the DNA end fits TRBJ2-7 better. This CDR3 region has 15 residues. Germline V CDR1 and CDR2: MNHNY, SVGAGI (reference sequence).